A selection of T cell receptor beta chains follows, all from one sample in a study of blood T cell repertoires in COVID-19. Produced via immunoSEQ multiplex PCR; TCRdb's table is partial and in-frame only. This sample carries around 140,000 clones, around four fifths of them seen once, and the ten largest clones take nearly 3.5%. Sequenced sample: PBMCs or T cells enriched from blood (not recorded which). The receptors derive from a woman aged 50 to 60 with acute COVID-19. CDR3s include the opening cysteine and the closing phenylalanine or tryptophan. Fields, in order: clone size, J gene, CDR3 length, V gene, D gene, CDR3 DNA, CDR3 protein. The D gene is left open where the match is weak. Rows give clone size only sometimes, using once, few, many, or a class for an expanded clone.

>-|TRBJ1-6|15|TRBV2|-
TGTGCCAGCAGGCGACAGAGCTCCTATAATTCACCCCTCCACTTT
CASRRQSSYNSPLHF
>-|TRBJ1-1|12|TRBV28|-
TGTGCCAGCAGTTTATCCACAGGGGAAGCTTTCTTT
CASSLSTGEAFF
>-|TRBJ2-5|16|TRBV4-2|-
TGTGCCAGCAGCCCCGGCGAGGCGGGAAGACAAGAGACCCAGTACTTC
CASSPGEAGRQETQYF
>-|TRBJ2-7|16|TRBV5-3|-
TGTGCCAGAAGCTTGGATTCGGGAGTTGGCTCCTACGAGCAGTACTTC
CARSLDSGVGSYEQYF
>-|TRBJ2-1|14|TRBV28|TRBD2
TGTGCCAGCGCTAGCGGGAGGCTTTACAATGAGCAGTTCTTC
CASASGRLYNEQFF
>-|TRBJ1-2|16|TRBV11-3|TRBD1
TGTGCCAGCAGCTTAGGGGGACCGACAGGGAGCTATGGCTACACCTTC
CASSLGGPTGSYGYTF
>few|TRBJ1-1|13|TRBV12-3/TRBV12-4|TRBD1
TGTGCCAGCAGTTTACAGGGGGCCACTGAAGCTTTCTTT
CASSLQGATEAFF
>-|TRBJ1-4|14|TRBV6-1|-
TGTGCCAGCAGTGAAAGAATGAAAGAGGAAAAACTGTTTTTT
CASSERMKEEKLFF
>-|TRBJ2-1|15|TRBV19|TRBD2
TGTGCCAGTAGTATCGGGACTAGCGGGAGGAATGAGCAGTTCTTC
CASSIGTSGRNEQFF
>-|TRBJ1-4|15|TRBV11-2|-
TGTGCCAGCAGCAAGCGGAGTCCAACTAATGAAAAACTGTTTTTT
CASSKRSPTNEKLFF
>-|TRBJ1-2|14|TRBV30|-
TGTGCCTGGAGTGCACTGAGAGGAGGGCCTGGCTACACCTTC
CAWSALRGGPGYTF
>once|TRBJ1-5|15|TRBV4-2|-
TGTGCCAGCAGCCATGGTTCTAATAGCAATCAGCCCCAGCATTTT
CASSHGSNSNQPQHF
>-|TRBJ1-5|15|TRBV7-6|TRBD1
TGTGCCAGCAGCTCCGGGACAGGGGTAAATCAGCCCCAGCATTTT
CASSSGTGVNQPQHF
>-|TRBJ2-7|12|TRBV11-3|-
TGTGCCAGCAGCCCCACTAGCTACGAGCAGTACTTC
CASSPTSYEQYF
>few|TRBJ1-5|16|TRBV19|TRBD1
TGTGCCAGTAAAGGACAGGGTGGCCCCGTGGGACAGCCCCAGCATTTT
CASKGQGGPVGQPQHF
>-|TRBJ2-7|13|TRBV29-1|-
TGCAGCGTTGAAATGGAGTCTCCCTACGAGCAGTACTTC
CSVEMESPYEQYF
>few|TRBJ2-1|18|TRBV19|TRBD1
TGTGCCAGTAGTATAGGTGGGGGACAGACCTTCTCCTACAATGAGCAGTTCTTC
CASSIGGGQTFSYNEQFF
>-|TRBJ1-6|15|TRBV7-2|TRBD1
TGTGCCAGCAGCCGCCCAACGACAGGGGGTTCACCCCTCCACTTT
CASSRPTTGGSPLHF
>-|TRBJ1-6|16|TRBV19|-
TGTGCCACCCGCGAGAGTTTGAGCTCCTATAATTCACCCCTCCACTTT
CATRESLSSYNSPLHF
>-|TRBJ2-1|13|TRBV4-2|-
TGTGCCAGCAGCCGGGGGGAAGCGGATGAGCAGTTCTTC
CASSRGEADEQFF
>few|TRBJ2-7|12|TRBV11-1|TRBD1
TGTGCCAGCAGCCACCCGGGACAGGAGCAGTACTTC
CASSHPGQEQYF
>-|TRBJ2-1|16|TRBV28|TRBD2
TGTGCCAGCAGTGAACCAACTAGCGGGACACACAATGAGCAGTTCTTC
CASSEPTSGTHNEQFF
>-|TRBJ1-4|15|TRBV7-6|-
TGTGCCAGCAGCTTAGGTACAGGCAGAAATGAAAAACTGTTTTTT
CASSLGTGRNEKLFF
>-|TRBJ2-2|15|TRBV30|-
TGTGCCTGGAGATCAGGGTACATTGGGACCGGGGAGCTGTTTTTT
CAWRSGYIGTGELFF
>-|TRBJ2-5|13|TRBV29-1|TRBD2
TGCAGCGTCGCCGGACTAGCGGGAGAGACCCAGTACTTC
CSVAGLAGETQYF
>-|TRBJ2-7|13|TRBV29-1|TRBD2
TGCAGCGCCACTAGCGTGAACTCCTACGAGCAGTACTTC
CSATSVNSYEQYF
>-|TRBJ2-7|14|TRBV6-1|TRBD2
TGTGCCAGCAGTGAATCTAGCGGGAGCTACGAGCAGTACTTC
CASSESSGSYEQYF
>-|TRBJ1-1|12|TRBV6-5|TRBD1
TGTGCCAGCAGGACAGGGAAGACTGAAGCTTTCTTT
CASRTGKTEAFF
>-|TRBJ2-7|12|TRBV29-1|-
TGCAGCGTTGGAAACAGGGACGGCGAGCAGTACTTC
CSVGNRDGEQYF
>-|TRBJ2-1|15|TRBV4-3|TRBD2
TGCGCCAGCAGCCAACAGCGGGAGTCCTACAATGAGCAGTTCTTC
CASSQQRESYNEQFF
>few|TRBJ1-1|17|TRBV5-1|TRBD1
TGCGCCAGCAGCTTGGCCCCGGGTGCAGGGGGGAACACTGAAGCTTTCTTT
CASSLAPGAGGNTEAFF
>-|TRBJ2-1|17|TRBV7-3|-
TGTGCCAGCAGCCTAACTTCGACTCCTAGCTCCTACAATGAGCAGTTCTTC
CASSLTSTPSSYNEQFF
>-|TRBJ2-7|14|TRBV15|TRBD1
TGTGCCACCGGTCCAGGGGGAGTGTCCTACGAGCAGTACTTC
CATGPGGVSYEQYF
>-|TRBJ2-7|18|TRBV29-1|TRBD1
TGCAGCGTTGAAGGGACAGGGGGTGCTTCGGGACCCCACACCGGGCAGTACTTC
CSVEGTGGASGPHTGQYF
>-|TRBJ2-1|15|TRBV6-5|TRBD2
TGTGCCAGCAGTTATACCGGGACTAGCGGCCTTGAGCAGTTCTTC
CASSYTGTSGLEQFF
>once|TRBJ2-5|14|TRBV12-5|-
TGTGCTAGTGGTCCCGGGGGTAGCCAAGAGACCCAGTACTTC
CASGPGGSQETQYF
>few|TRBJ2-1|15|TRBV19|TRBD2
TGTGCCAGTACCATGAGGCGACTAGCGGGAAATGAGCAGTTCTTC
CASTMRRLAGNEQFF
>-|TRBJ2-1|15|TRBV7-6|TRBD2
TGTGCCAGCAGCTGGACTAGCGGGAGAGCTGGTGAGCAGTTCTTC
CASSWTSGRAGEQFF
>once|TRBJ2-2|15|TRBV4-1|-
TGCGCCAGCAGCCAAACGACAGGTGGTTCCGGGGAGCTGTTTTTT
CASSQTTGGSGELFF
>-|TRBJ2-7|19|TRBV9|TRBD2
TGTGCCAGCAGCGACCTGACTCAGCGGGAGGTCCTATGGTCTATCGAGCAGTACTTC
CASSDLTQREVLWSIEQYF
>once|TRBJ1-4|15|TRBV7-9|-
TGTGCCAGCAGCCCCTTGGGGGGGGGCCGGGAAAAACTGTTTTTT
CASSPLGGGREKLFF